Presented here are 14 T cell receptor beta chains from one specimen sequenced in a study of T cells after yellow fever vaccination. Each CDR3 protein is one row after TCRdb ran MiXCR on the 5' RACE reads. The repertoire holds 300,000 or so distinct CDR3 sequences, with approximately 13% as singletons. The sequences come from CD4+ T cells sorted from PBMCs, collected 45 days after the yellow fever booster vaccination. These receptors were collected from a young man who received the YFV17D yellow fever vaccine.

This clonotype was seen a few times. The chain uses TRBV7-9 and TRBJ2-7; the D gene is possibly TRBD1 (5 bases). Germline V gives CDR1 SEHNR, CDR2 FQNEAQ (reference sequence). The CDR3 has 15 residues. V gave up 5 bases and J gave up 6 bases, with 20 bases separating them. The CDR3 reads CASSPGITIAPEQYF. Here the CDR3 DNA reads TGTGCCAGCAGCCCAGGGATAACCATCGCTCCCGAGCAGTACTTC.

This clonotype was counted only a few times. This rearrangement joins TRBV30 to TRBJ1-5, with TRBD1 as a possible D gene (6 bases). The CDR3 is 13 amino acids. Germline values: CDR1 GTSNPN, CDR2 SVGIG (reference sequence). Trimming shortened V by 1 base and J by 2 bases, and 6 bases separated the two germline ends. The CDR3 DNA is TGTGCCTGGAGTGACAGGGGCAATCAGCCCCAGCATTTT. Its protein product is CAWSDRGNQPQHF.

Only a few counts were recorded for this clonotype. The gene calls are TRBV20-1 and TRBJ1-5, with D hard to call. This CDR3 is built from 13 residues. Germline lookup yields CDR1 DFQATT and CDR2 SNEGSKA (reference sequence). V was cut by 3 bases and J by 3 bases, with 9 bases left in between. The CDR3 coding sequence is TGCAGTGCTAGCGCTCCGGACAATCAGCCCCAGCATTTT. It translates to CSASAPDNQPQHF.

V is TRBV28 and J is TRBJ2-3; 7 bases fit TRBD2. Germline loops: CDR1 MDHEN, CDR2 SYDVKM. This CDR3 is 15 amino acids long. The V segment lost 7 bases and the J segment 1 base; nucleotides outside the gene matches: 8. CDR3 amino acids: CASTPTRGGTDTQYF. In DNA form, the CDR3 reads TGTGCCAGCACCCCAACCCGGGGGGGCACAGATACGCAGTATTTT.

This clonotype turned up a few times. The chain employs TRBV24-1 and TRBJ2-1; D is uncertain. CDR3 length: 16 amino acids. CDR1 KGHDR and CDR2 SFDVKD come from the germline V gene. V dropped 5 bases and J dropped 0 bases, with 13 bases sitting between them. CDR3 protein: CATSVRQLSSYNEQFF. The CDR3, as DNA: TGTGCCACCAGTGTTAGACAACTGAGCTCCTACAATGAGCAGTTCTTC.

This clonotype was recorded a few times. The V and J genes are TRBV20-1 and TRBJ2-5; D is unresolved. CDR3 length: 15 residues. Germline assignment: CDR1 DFQATT and CDR2 SNEGSKA (reference sequence). Trimming pared 3 bases from V and 0 bases from J, leaving 14 bases between. The CDR3 sequence: CSARAKGSYQETQYF. The CDR3 DNA is TGCAGTGCTAGGGCCAAGGGTTCGTACCAAGAGACCCAGTACTTC.

The V and J genes are TRBV28 and TRBJ2-2, with 10 bases lining up with TRBD2. The germline V gene encodes CDR1 MDHEN and CDR2 SYDVKM. CDR3 size: 17 residues. Germline trimming cut 4 bases from V and 1 base from J; bases unmatched to any gene: 6. This CDR3 reads CASSSLVAGGNTGELFF. For the CDR3, the DNA is TGTGCCAGCAGTTCCCTTGTAGCGGGAGGGAACACCGGGGAGCTGTTTTTT.

This clonotype occurred many times. This rearrangement joins TRBV12-3 or TRBV12-4 to TRBJ2-3; the D is unclear. Trimming removed 3 bases from V and 6 bases from J, with 7 bases in between. The CDR3 spans 12 residues. DNA of the CDR3: TGTGCCAGCAGTTTCCGCTGGGATACGCAGTATTTT. As protein: CASSFRWDTQYF.

The chain links TRBV7-2 to TRBJ2-5, with 11 bases aligning to TRBD1. The CDR3 covers 14 residues. Germline loops: CDR1 SGHTA, CDR2 FQGNSA. Trimming at V came to 4 bases and at J to 7 bases, leaving 5 bases not matched to a gene. The CDR3 sequence is CASSYGQGAGTQYF. For the CDR3, the DNA is TGTGCCAGCAGCTACGGACAGGGGGCGGGGACCCAGTACTTC. Full variable domain (remainder filled in from reference TRBV7-2 and TRBJ2-5): GAGVSQSPSNKVTEKGKDVELRCDPISGHTALYWYRQSLGQGLEFLIYFQGNSAPDKSGLPSDRFSAERTGGSVSTLTIQRTQQEDSAVYLCASSYGQGAGTQYFGPGTRLLVL.

This clonotype was seen at least ten times. CDR3 loop: CASSGSGFTGDEQFF. The CDR3 DNA reads TGTGCCAGCAGCGGAAGCGGGTTCACTGGGGATGAGCAGTTCTTC. V is TRBV7-2 and J is TRBJ2-1; possibly TRBD2 for D (6 bases). The CDR3 loop spans 15 amino acids. With 5 bases removed from V and 8 bases from J, the gap between germline ends came to 19 bases. The germline V gene encodes CDR1 SGHTA and CDR2 FQGNSA.

V usage is TRBV4-3 and J usage is TRBJ2-1; TRBD2 agrees at 11 bases. CDR3 size: 14 residues. V shed 1 base and J 9 bases; nucleotides not matched to a gene: 2. Germline lookup yields CDR1 LGHNA and CDR2 YSLEER. CDR3 in amino acids: CASSQALAGVEQFF. DNA of the CDR3: TGCGCCAGCAGCCAAGCACTAGCGGGAGTTGAGCAGTTCTTC.

This clonotype has a handful of counts. The chain links TRBV9 to TRBJ2-7; weak D call: TRBD2 (5 bases). Trimming left V 0 bases short and J 6 bases short, with 13 bases between. The CDR3 totals 14 residues. Germline loops: CDR1 SGDLS, CDR2 YYNGEE. CDR3 region: CASSVEVRAGEQYF. The CDR3, as DNA: TGTGCCAGCAGCGTAGAGGTGAGGGCGGGCGAGCAGTACTTC.

A few counts support this clonotype. The J gene is TRBJ2-6, the V gene TRBV12-3 or TRBV12-4, with a tentative D call TRBD1 (6 bases). Trimming left V 6 bases short and J 2 bases short, with 11 bases between. The CDR3 contains 15 residues. The chain's CDR3 is CASSPNRAGANVLTF. CDR3 sequence (DNA): TGTGCCAGCAGCCCTAACAGGGCTGGGGCCAACGTCCTGACTTTC.

This chain uses TRBV12-3 or TRBV12-4 with TRBJ1-6, with TRBD1 identical over 9 bases. This CDR3 is 14 amino acids long. J was trimmed by 6 bases and V by 6 bases; bases with no gene match: 3. CDR3 bases: TGTGCCAGCAGACAGGGGGCGATTAATTCACCCCTCCACTTT. Protein: CASRQGAINSPLHF.